This TCR beta chain is from a study of shared clonotypes between healthy human individuals. Study-wide results and limits: Since donors were few, the genetic and exposure-history diversity represented was limited.

Comments on this clone: What it recognizes is unknown.

Positive CCR7 selection of CD45RO-negative cells yielded the naive CD8 cells, and terminally differentiated effector memory CD45RA+ cells were excluded. Here immunoSEQ multiplex PCR was the method, and the copy in TCRdb shows in-frame clones only, minus some. The data show about 2.1 million clones, with 90% to 95% seen just once and more than 1.5% held by the top ten. This clonotype was obtained from a man younger than 35 in good health. Some clones in this sample may be carry-over from other donors' samples. The sample taken for sequencing was naive CD8+ T cells from PBMCs.

The CDR3 sequence: CASATGTILRGEQFF. The DNA for the CDR3 is TGTGCCAGCGCTACAGGTACAATTCTACGCGGTGAGCAGTTCTTC. This chain links TRBV6-1 with TRBJ2-1; D possibly corresponds to TRBD1 (5 bases). This CDR3 is built from 15 residues. The V and J ends lost 8 bases and 9 bases respectively, with 23 bases between them. Germline V gives CDR1 MNHNS, CDR2 SASEGT.